One sample yielded the 2 T cell receptor beta chains listed below, sequenced in a study of T cell responses to AZD1222 COVID-19 vaccine. Clones were sequenced by immunoSEQ multiplex PCR, and TCRdb holds only the in-frame ones, with some missing. The repertoire includes 90,000 or so clones, about 88% of them detected once, and 15% to 20% sits in the top ten. The input for sequencing was peripheral blood, taken on day 0 of AZD1222 vaccination. Receptor source: an adult in good health.

This chain connects TRBV4-3 to TRBJ2-1, with a weak D call TRBD1 (5 bases). The CDR3 has 16 amino acids. Trimming cost V 0 bases and J 2 bases, with 11 bases left between them. Per germline, CDR1 LGHNA and CDR2 YSLEER. The CDR3 spells CASSQDPQGTYNEQFF. The CDR3 bases are TGCGCCAGCAGCCAAGATCCCCAGGGCACCTACAATGAGCAGTTCTTC.

The genes are TRBV7-2 and TRBJ2-5; D is perhaps TRBD1 or TRBD2 (6 bases each). This CDR3 contains 15 residues. Germline-derived CDR1 and CDR2 are SGHTA and FQGNSA. Trimming stripped 5 bases from V and 6 bases from J, with 19 bases between. The chain's CDR3 is CASSRSGGRDKTQYF. The CDR3 bases are TGTGCCAGCAGCCGGAGTGGGGGGCGCGACAAGACCCAGTACTTC.